The sequence of this TCR beta chain was determined in a study of blood T cell repertoires in COVID-19. About the research overall: The origin of the acute and convalescent COVID-19 samples was the United States, Italy and Spain. Sources were T cells, B-cell-depleted T cells, or PBMCs; the material itself was cDNA or gDNA.

In the original processing: The assay estimated nucleated cells by amplifying reference gene primers. Sequencing used immunoSEQ multiplex PCR; TCRdb keeps in-frame clones, though not all of them. The V and J calls and clone size were taken over from that table, and D and trimming were inferred from the DNA. The sample contains approximately 220,000 clones, 80% to 90% of which appear only once. The CDR3 has 15 amino acids. V dropped 3 bases and J dropped 6; count of bases not matched to a gene: 7. The germline V gene encodes CDR1 SGHKS and CDR2 YYEKEE (reference sequence). V usage is TRBV5-5 and J usage is TRBJ2-2; 8 nucleotides align to TRBD1. The sample comprised peripheral blood. This TCR came from a woman older than 75 with acute or convalescent COVID-19. In DNA form, the CDR3 reads TGTGCCAGCAGCTCACATCAGGGGGCCCCCGGGGAGCTGTTTTTT. Translating gives CASSSHQGAPGELFF.